A single sample is the source of the 13 T cell receptor beta chains below, sequenced in a study of T-cell reconstitution after alpha-beta-depleted transplantation in children. During its preparation, the TCRbeta library received unique molecular identifiers. One entry per CDR3 protein results from TCRdb running MiXCR on the PCR reads. Seen here are about 98,000 distinct CDR3 sequences, more than 20% observed once, and the top ten hold 20% to 25%. The material was PBMCs, obtained before TCRalphabeta/CD19-depleted stem cell transplant. The receptors originated from a boy aged 2-9 years with acute lymphoblastic leukemia, due to receive a stem cell transplant.

This clonotype has just a few counts. This chain uses TRBV7-3 with TRBJ2-5; D possibly uses TRBD1 or TRBD2 (5 bases each). The CDR3 runs 13 residues. V was trimmed by 0 bases and J by 5 bases, leaving 7 bases between them. Looked up from germline, CDR1 is SGHTA and CDR2 is FQGTGA. The CDR3 is CASSLTGDETQYF. CDR3 nucleotides: TGTGCCAGCAGCTTAACAGGGGACGAGACCCAGTACTTC.

This clonotype showed up just a few times. This chain links TRBV5-1 with TRBJ2-7, with 11 bases identical to TRBD1. This CDR3 has 15 amino acids. Germline assignment: CDR1 SGHRS and CDR2 YFSETQ. V dropped 3 bases and J dropped 2; count of bases not matched to a gene: 4. The CDR3 sequence is CASSYGQGAAYEQYF. In DNA, the CDR3 is TGCGCCAGCAGCTACGGACAGGGGGCAGCCTACGAGCAGTACTTC.

V usage is TRBV27 and J usage is TRBJ2-7; 7 bases are a match to TRBD1. V lost 5 bases, J lost 0 bases, and 4 bases stayed unmatched. In germline, CDR1 is MNHEY, CDR2 SMNVEV (reference sequence). CDR3 length: 14 amino acids. Here the CDR3 DNA reads TGTGCCAGCAGTAACCGGGACAGCTCCTACGAGCAGTACTTC. Translated, it gives CASSNRDSSYEQYF.

The chain joins TRBV10-1 to TRBJ2-3; D is undetermined. Germline V gene data show CDR1 as WNHNN and CDR2 as SYGVQD (reference sequence). The CDR3 has 15 residues. V lost 5 bases to trimming and J lost 4 bases, with 16 bases between them. CDR3 sequence: CASSRRAIRPDTQYF. CDR3 nucleotides: TGCGCCAGCAGTCGACGGGCCATTAGGCCAGATACGCAGTATTTT.

The J gene is TRBJ1-1, the V gene TRBV28; 8 bases are shared with TRBD1. The trim removed 8 bases at V and 0 bases at J, leaving 2 bases unmatched. This CDR3 has 13 amino acids. Germline V gene lookup returns CDR1 MDHEN and CDR2 SYDVKM. CDR3 nucleotides: TGTGCCAGCGACAGGGGTGTGAACACTGAAGCTTTCTTT. Protein product: CASDRGVNTEAFF.

The rearrangement joins TRBV12-3 or TRBV12-4 to TRBJ2-6; D gene uncertain. The CDR3 spans 13 residues. V lost 7 bases and J lost 2, with 6 bases in between. In nucleotides, the CDR3 is TGTGCCAGCAAATCCCCTGGGGCCAACGTCCTGACTTTC. Translating it yields CASKSPGANVLTF.

This clonotype was detected many times. The chain employs TRBV6-5 and TRBJ2-7; 10 bases match TRBD1. In germline, CDR1 is MNHEY, CDR2 SVGAGI. The CDR3 runs 14 residues. V shed 2 bases and J 3 bases; nucleotides not matched to a gene: 1. CDR3 in DNA: TGTGCCAGCAGTTACGGGGACAGGGGCTACGAGCAGTACTTC. Protein: CASSYGDRGYEQYF.

V gene TRBV7-2 combines with J gene TRBJ1-3; a weak D match, TRBD1 (6 bases). CDR1 and CDR2 (germline): SGHTA, FQGNSA. The length of the CDR3 is 17 residues. The V gene lost 5 bases and the J gene lost 0 bases, with 17 bases spanning the gap. This CDR3 reads CASSPKGGPISGNTIYF. CDR3 in DNA: TGTGCCAGCAGCCCTAAGGGGGGGCCTATCTCTGGAAACACCATATATTTT.

This clonotype was counted between two and nine times. The chain employs TRBV12-3 or TRBV12-4 and TRBJ2-3; D gene uncertain. The V gene lost 2 bases and the J gene lost 1 base, with 4 bases spanning the gap. There are 13 residues in the CDR3. Here the CDR3 DNA reads TGTGCCAGCAGTTTAATCCGCACAGATACGCAGTATTTT. This codes for CASSLIRTDTQYF.

The V and J genes are TRBV20-1 and TRBJ1-5, with 8 positions matching TRBD1. V shed 3 bases, J shed 5 bases, and the junction held 3 bases outside the gene matches. Germline lookup yields CDR1 DFQATT and CDR2 SNEGSKA (reference sequence). CDR3 length equals 13 residues. The CDR3 coding sequence is TGCAGTGCTAGGACAGGGGACTATCAGCCCCAGCATTTT. It yields the protein CSARTGDYQPQHF.

This clonotype was observed once. The chain combines TRBV4-1 with TRBJ2-7; D may be TRBD2 (6 bases). Germline V gives CDR1 MGHRA, CDR2 YSYEKL. Between the trimmed V and J ends, which lost 1 base and 2 bases, there was a span of 12 bases. The CDR3 extends over 15 amino acids. This chain's CDR3 is CASSQGLAFAYEQYF. CDR3 DNA sequence: TGCGCCAGCAGCCAAGGGCTAGCGTTCGCCTACGAGCAGTACTTC.

In nucleotides, the CDR3 is TGTGCCATCAGATCCGGGAGTACCTACGAGCAGTACTTC. It encodes CAIRSGSTYEQYF. The chain carries TRBV10-3 and TRBJ2-7, with a tentative D call TRBD2 (6 bases). Deletions cut 6 bases from V and 2 bases from J, with 11 bases between. CDR3 size: 13 residues. Germline-derived CDR1 and CDR2 are ENHRY and SYGVKD.

The chain combines TRBV30 with TRBJ2-2; no definite D call. Germline values: CDR1 GTSNPN, CDR2 SVGIG (reference sequence). CDR3 length: 16 residues. Trimming pared 1 base from V and 4 bases from J, leaving 16 bases between. CDR3 protein: CAWSAGPYIFTGELFF. CDR3 nucleotides: TGTGCCTGGAGTGCCGGGCCCTACATCTTCACCGGGGAGCTGTTTTTT.